The rows below give T cell receptor beta chains drawn from one sample of a study of T-cell reconstitution after alpha-beta-depleted transplantation in children. MiXCR, applied by TCRdb to the PCR reads, yields one record per CDR3 protein. The table has fewer than 1 million distinct CDR3 sequences, roughly 15% seen once. Here the sequenced sample was PBMCs, mostly from graft donor cells, taken 360 days after TCRalphabeta/CD19-depleted stem cell transplant. These TCRs come from a male patient aged 10-17 years who had a stem cell transplant for acute lymphoblastic leukemia, so the T cells may come from the graft donor. CDR3s include the opening cysteine and the closing phenylalanine or tryptophan. The D gene is left open where the match is weak. Size values are once, few and many counts, or a class for expanded clones, and some rows have none.

clone size	V gene	D gene	J gene	CDR3 DNA	CDR3 protein
.	TRBV5-1	.	TRBJ2-5	TGCGCCAGCAGCTTGGAGCACAGCCCAGAGACCCAGTACTTC	CASSLEHSPETQYF
.	TRBV20-1	TRBD1	TRBJ1-4	TGCAGTGCGCCGGCACAGGGGATCGAGGAAAAACTGTTTTTT	CSAPAQGIEEKLFF
few	TRBV12-3/TRBV12-4	.	TRBJ1-2	TGTGCCAGCAGTTTTCTGTCAGCCCATGGCTACACCTTC	CASSFLSAHGYTF
.	TRBV4-1	.	TRBJ2-7	TGCGCCAGCAGCCAAGATCCAGGGGGGGGGAGTTTCTACGAGCAGTACTTC	CASSQDPGGGSFYEQYF
few	TRBV5-5	TRBD2	TRBJ2-1	TGTGCCAGCGTCGTCTTGACCGGGACTAGCGGGAGGGAGCAGTTCTTC	CASVVLTGTSGREQFF
.	TRBV20-1	TRBD2	TRBJ2-1	TGCAGTCCCAGCGGGAGTTCTACCGGCGCCAATGAGCAGTTCTTC	CSPSGSSTGANEQFF
many	TRBV7-9	.	TRBJ2-3	TGTGCCAGCAGCTTAGCCCTCCAGTATTTT	CASSLALQYF
.	TRBV2	.	TRBJ2-7	TGTGCCAGTACAACCCGCCGGACGGATCTCTACGAGCAGTACTTC	CASTTRRTDLYEQYF
many	TRBV11-2	TRBD2	TRBJ2-1	TGTGCCAGCAGCTTAAGACTAGCGGGAGAGCCCTACTACAATGAGCAGTTCTTC	CASSLRLAGEPYYNEQFF
few	TRBV2	.	TRBJ2-1	TGTGCCAGCAGTGGGCGGCGGGGCTCCTACAATGAGCAGTTCTTC	CASSGRRGSYNEQFF
few	TRBV29-1	TRBD1	TRBJ2-7	TGCAGCGTTGAAGATGGGGGACAGAGCTCCTACGAGCAGTACTTC	CSVEDGGQSSYEQYF
few	TRBV7-2	TRBD2	TRBJ2-1	TGTGCCAGCAGCCCCCGTACTAGCGGGAGGGTTGAGCAGTTCTTC	CASSPRTSGRVEQFF
few	TRBV7-6	TRBD2	TRBJ2-1	TGTGCCAGCAGCTTGAGCGGGAGTGGGTATGAGCAGTTCTTC	CASSLSGSGYEQFF
few	TRBV6-5	TRBD1	TRBJ1-2	TGTGCCAGCAGTTACGGGGACAGAGAGTATGGCTACACCTTC	CASSYGDREYGYTF
.	TRBV7-3	.	TRBJ2-6	TGTGCCAGCAGCTTTGACCGTTCCAACGTCCTGACTTTC	CASSFDRSNVLTF
many	TRBV2	.	TRBJ2-5	TGTGCCAGCAGTGAAAAAGCGGACCAAGAGACCCAGTACTTC	CASSEKADQETQYF
.	TRBV28	TRBD2	TRBJ2-3	TGTGCCAGCATAGCGGGAGTCCTAACAGATACGCAGTATTTT	CASIAGVLTDTQYF
.	TRBV4-1	.	TRBJ2-5	TGCGCCAGCAGCCAAGAACGAAAGAAGACAGGTGGACAACAAGAGACCCAGTACTTC	CASSQERKKTGGQQETQYF
.	TRBV7-8	TRBD1	TRBJ2-7	TGTGCCAGCAGCCTATATCGGGACAGTAAAACCTCCTACGAGCAGTACTTC	CASSLYRDSKTSYEQYF
many	TRBV12-3/TRBV12-4	.	TRBJ2-1	TGTGCCAGCAGTCGGGACTTCTCCTACAATGAGCAGTTCTTC	CASSRDFSYNEQFF
few	TRBV12-3/TRBV12-4	TRBD1	TRBJ1-1	TGTGCCAGCAGGCCGGGACAGATCTATTTGAACACTGAAGCTTTCTTT	CASRPGQIYLNTEAFF
many	TRBV12-3/TRBV12-4	.	TRBJ2-7	TGTGCCAGCAGCCAGGGTATTCCCTACGAGCAGTACTTC	CASSQGIPYEQYF
few	TRBV5-1	.	TRBJ2-7	TGCGCCAGCAGCTTGCGGCCACCTAACTACGAGCAGTACTTC	CASSLRPPNYEQYF
few	TRBV20-1	TRBD1	TRBJ1-1	TGCAGTGCTAGGCATTACAGGGGATACAATATGAACACTGAAGCTTTCTTT	CSARHYRGYNMNTEAFF
few	TRBV20-1	TRBD2	TRBJ2-5	TGCAGTGCTCCCGGACTAGCGGGAGAGACCCAGTACTTC	CSAPGLAGETQYF
.	TRBV4-1	TRBD1	TRBJ2-7	TGCGCCAGCAGCCAAGATTTTGGGGTGTATCGGACAGGGGCGTACGAGCAGTACTTC	CASSQDFGVYRTGAYEQYF
.	TRBV12-3/TRBV12-4	.	TRBJ1-4	TGTGCCAGCGCCTGGGGCGGGCCTGAAAAACTGTTTTTT	CASAWGGPEKLFF
.	TRBV20-1	.	TRBJ2-1	TGCAGTGCTAGACCCCGGGGCTCCTACAATGAGCAGTTCTTC	CSARPRGSYNEQFF
.	TRBV4-1	TRBD1	TRBJ1-6	TGCGCCAGCAGCCAAGGGGGACAGGGGGTGATCAGGGCACCCCTCCACTTT	CASSQGGQGVIRAPLHF
.	TRBV2	.	TRBJ2-2	TGTGCCAGCAGTGAAAGGCGAGGGATTAACACCGGGGAGCTGTTTTTT	CASSERRGINTGELFF
.	TRBV7-3	.	TRBJ2-3	TGTGCCAGCAGCTTAGTCCCGGGAGTGAGAGATACGCAGTATTTT	CASSLVPGVRDTQYF
many	TRBV11-3	TRBD2	TRBJ2-3	TGTGCCAGCAGCTTAGTTGGACAGGGCTCTACACTAGCGGGAATTACTAGCACAGATACGCAGTATTTT	CASSLVGQGSTLAGITSTDTQYF
many	TRBV27	.	TRBJ2-3	TGTGCCAGCAGTCCGGCAGGTGTGGATACGCAGTATTTT	CASSPAGVDTQYF
.	TRBV27	TRBD2	TRBJ2-3	TGTGCCAGCAGCTCAAAGACTAGCGGTATAACAGATACGCAGTATTTT	CASSSKTSGITDTQYF
.	TRBV20-1	.	TRBJ2-7	TGCAGTGCTAGAGATCAAGTAGGGGCGTCCTACGAGCAGTACTTC	CSARDQVGASYEQYF